This T cell receptor (beta chain) was retrieved from a study of shared clonotypes between healthy human individuals. Background on the study: Three plates each covered CD4 naive and memory; CD8 naive two, CD8 memory one.

Clones were sequenced by immunoSEQ multiplex PCR, and TCRdb holds only the in-frame ones, with some missing. The table shows more than 2 million clones, with approximately 94% occurring only once. Germline V gives CDR1 KGHSH, CDR2 LQKENI. This CDR3 region has 14 residues. Trimming stripped 3 bases from V and 0 bases from J, with 8 bases between. CD8 cells regarded as naive lacked CD45RO, were positively chosen for CCR7, and omitted terminally differentiated effector memory CD45RA+ cells. Sequenced: naive CD8+ T cells sorted from blood. This TCR came from a man younger than 35 in good health. The chain recombines TRBV18 with TRBJ1-1, with D unclear. As DNA, the CDR3 is TGTGCCAGCTCACCCAGCTACATGAACACTGAAGCTTTCTTT. It codes for CASSPSYMNTEAFF. Variable domain in full (rest from reference TRBV18 and TRBJ1-1): NAGVMQNPRHLVRRRGQEARLRCSPMKGHSHVYWYRQLPEEGLKFMVYLQKENIIDESGMPKERFSAEFPKEGPSILRIQQVVRGDSAAYFCASSPSYMNTEAFFGQGTRLTVV.